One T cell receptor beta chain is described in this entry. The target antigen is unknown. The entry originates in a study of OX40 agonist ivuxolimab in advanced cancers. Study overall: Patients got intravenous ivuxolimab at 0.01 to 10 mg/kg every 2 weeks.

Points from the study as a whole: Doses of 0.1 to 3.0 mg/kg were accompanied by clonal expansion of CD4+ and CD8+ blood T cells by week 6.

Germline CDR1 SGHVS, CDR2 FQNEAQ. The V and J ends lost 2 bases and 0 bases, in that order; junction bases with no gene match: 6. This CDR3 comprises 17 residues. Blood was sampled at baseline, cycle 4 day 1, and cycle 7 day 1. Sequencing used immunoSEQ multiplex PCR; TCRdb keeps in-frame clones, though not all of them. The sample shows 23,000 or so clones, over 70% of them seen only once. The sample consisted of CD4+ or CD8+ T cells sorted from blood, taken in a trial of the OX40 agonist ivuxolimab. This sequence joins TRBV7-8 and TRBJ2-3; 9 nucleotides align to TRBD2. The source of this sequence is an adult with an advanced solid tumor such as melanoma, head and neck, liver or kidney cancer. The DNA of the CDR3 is TGTGCCAGCAGCTTACGAGCGGGGGGATCTAGCACAGATACGCAGTATTTT. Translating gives CASSLRAGGSSTDTQYF.